The text below deals with one T cell receptor (beta chain). The protocol was immunoSEQ multiplex PCR, while the TCRdb copy is restricted to in-frame clones and leaves out a portion. This repertoire shows a few hundred thousand clones, less than 98% found once; its top ten account for roughly 0.055%. The source of the sample is a study of shared clonotypes between healthy human individuals. With V trimmed by 4 bases and J by 4 bases, 9 bases remained unmatched. The CDR3 runs to 19 residues. The germline V gene encodes CDR1 MNHEY and CDR2 SMNVEV (reference sequence). The clonotype comes from a woman between 25 and 40 years old in good health. The V call is TRBV27, the J call TRBJ2-2; TRBD2 aligns across 16 bases. What was sequenced was naive CD4+ T cells sorted from blood. Subset described: CD45RA+ positively selected. The CDR3 DNA follows: TGTGCCAGCAGTTCCGGGACTAGCGGGAGGGCGAGTAGCACCGGGGAGCTGTTTTTT. Translating gives CASSSGTSGRASSTGELFF.